This is a list of T cell receptor beta chains from one sample in a study of T cells in Graves' hyperthyroidism and ophthalmopathy. TCRdb reprocessed the multiplex PCR reads via MiXCR and lists one record per CDR3 protein. Here the sample spans approximately 400,000 distinct CDR3 sequences, 11% to 15% being singletons. Sequencing was done on a sample of blood. The receptor set was obtained from a man between 50 and 59 years old with Graves' ophthalmopathy. Each CDR3 is given without its conserved first and last residue.

V gene	J gene	CDR3 protein
TRBV9	TRBJ2-4	ASSSSGKNIQY
TRBV4-1	TRBJ2-7	ASRPFYVMDNVFYEQY
TRBV5-6	TRBJ2-5	ASSVSGNRETQY
TRBV28	TRBJ2-5	ASSSTRTDQETQY
TRBV20-1	TRBJ2-7	SAIPAGYYEQY
TRBV29-1	TRBJ2-5	SVEVAGEVQETQY
TRBV6-2/TRBV6-3	TRBJ2-1	ASSKLEVAWNEQF
TRBV25-1	TRBJ2-7	ASSEEERCPPLYEQY
TRBV30	TRBJ2-7	AWSKWEVPYEQY
TRBV15	TRBJ2-5	ATSRDSGGDRNQETQY
TRBV6-1	TRBJ2-5	ASSYAGRGETQY
TRBV5-5	TRBJ2-1	ASSKIRTTYNEQF
TRBV12-3/TRBV12-4	TRBJ1-6	ASSLVGANSPLH
TRBV27	TRBJ2-1	ASSLSQGIYNEQF
TRBV24-1	TRBJ2-7	ATSVGGSSGSFYEQY
TRBV5-1	TRBJ2-5	ASSRLGQAEETQY
TRBV2	TRBJ2-3	ASRMGQGNPDTQY
TRBV19	TRBJ2-2	ASRVEQGSGELF
TRBV11-2	TRBJ2-1	ASSPYLAGDNEQF
TRBV6-1	TRBJ1-5	ASSPNARNQPQH
TRBV30	TRBJ2-3	ACPRLAGLTDTQY
TRBV5-5	TRBJ1-5	ASSLEASPWRPQH
TRBV2	TRBJ2-1	ASRVARPNEQF
TRBV5-6	TRBJ2-2	ASSLAGRYTGELF
TRBV7-9	TRBJ1-1	ASSLIAGDNTEAF
TRBV29-1	TRBJ2-7	SVEGGRAGEQY
TRBV24-1	TRBJ2-1	ATSDPRQGVGDNYNEQF
TRBV3-1	TRBJ2-1	ASSHPSGRFDNEQF
TRBV5-6	TRBJ2-3	ASSWGLEEITDTQY